This TCR beta chain was retrieved from a study of T cell clonotyping in hematopoietic cell transplantation listed by TCRdb under 2021. About the investigation overall: Recipient samples taken before transplant were obtained following cytoreduction. A total of 130 to 150 blood samples were gathered in the study from 30 to 35 consecutive transplant recipients along with their related donors. Recruitment of patients ran from 2015 to early 2017, and follow-up continued until late 2020 or until death.

The immunoSEQ assay, a bias-controlled multiplex PCR using V- and J-specific primers, was used to amplify TCR beta CDR3 regions from genomic DNA. A second PCR step added a proprietary barcode and Illumina adapter sequences to the CDR3 amplicons. An Illumina MiSeq instrument was used for sequencing of the CDR3 libraries. The study's own analysis went as follows. Export and quality control were done with immunoSEQ Analyzer 3.0, while downstream analyses used R Bioconductor and Immunarch. Only productive rearrangements within the normalized downsampled data set were used in the calculation of repertoire metrics. Pathologically expanded clonotypes were defined as those larger than 5 templates in the normalized cohort. The Inverse Simpson Index was used to measure repertoire diversity. To capture all clonotypes, CMV-specificity analyses were performed on the non-normalized data set. This is the immuneACCESS table as TCRdb keeps it, with only in-frame sequences that have V and J called. A part of the clones is gone; compared with another copy, unresolved V genes explain less than half, and the rest is unexplained. Clone size and V and J calls were adopted from that table, with D and trimming inferred from the DNA. Counted in this sample were 35,000 to 50,000 clones; approximately 81% of them appeared once. The ten largest make up approximately 3% of the sample.

On this clone itself: The antigen it recognizes is unknown. No quality values exist for individual bases; no much larger clone is one base distant.

On the study overall, not on this receptor specifically: Broader posttransplant TCR repertoire diversity was predicted by donor and pretransplant recipient Inverse Simpson Index values. The sample size was limited, and because cells were not sorted, the contributions of CD4 and CD8 repertoires could not be separated. Only a small fraction of recipient repertoires overlapped donor repertoires, with over 95% appearing de novo at the given depth. Recipient TCR diversity fell after transplant, with pathologically expanded clonotypes rising progressively from day 30 to day 180.

A distance of 16 bases separates the germline ends of V and J, which lose 3 bases and 5 bases respectively. Taken from cysteine to phenylalanine, the CDR3 has 16 residues. The CDR3 DNA has 48 bases and is translated from base 1. Via the germline V gene, CDR1 is SGHTA and CDR2 FQGNSA. In light of the paper, this sample's time point label describes: recipient sample about 28 days before transplant, after cytoreduction. Blood from recipients was drawn about 28 days before transplant and again at days 30, 100 and 180 after transplant. Using Nuclei Lysis Solution, genomic DNA was extracted from unfractionated peripheral blood mononuclear cells that were either fresh or cryopreserved.

Recombination linked TRBV7-2 to TRBJ2-2, and the D gene may be TRBD1, 5 bases matching. Sequencing used peripheral blood mononuclear cells, obtained before stem cell transplant. The sequence was collected from a man aged 55 to 70 with acute myeloid leukemia. Some clones in this sample may be carry-over from other donors' samples. The CDR3 protein is CASSFRRGARTGELFF. The DNA reads TGTGCCAGCAGCTTTCGAAGGGGCGCCAGGACCGGGGAGCTGTTTTTT.